The next 14 T cell receptor beta chains were all read from a single sample in a study of patients with pleural tuberculosis. TCRdb reprocessed the reads via MiXCR and lists one record per CDR3 protein. Among 45,000 to 55,000 distinct CDR3 sequences, less than 9.5% were seen once, and the ten largest hold about 17%. Receptors originate from a human donor with pleural tuberculosis.

Many counts were recorded for this clonotype. The chain recombines TRBV5-4 with TRBJ2-7, with D possibly being TRBD1 or TRBD2 (5 bases each). The CDR3 length is 16 residues. In germline, CDR1 is SGHNT, CDR2 YYREEE (reference sequence). Trimming took 1 base from V and 3 from J, leaving 17 bases between them. CDR3 nucleotide sequence: TGTGCCAGCAGCTTGAGAGGGCAGGGCACGATCTACGAGCAGTACTTC. Amino acids: CASSLRGQGTIYEQYF.

This chain links TRBV13 with TRBJ1-3; D is unresolved. Germline CDR1 PRHDT, CDR2 FYEKMQ (reference sequence). The CDR3 length is 15 residues. V was shortened by 2 bases and J by 2 bases, with 10 bases between the two germline ends. The CDR3: CASSLPEQTGNTIYF. The CDR3 region has the DNA TGTGCCAGCAGCTTACCAGAGCAAACTGGAAACACCATATATTTT.

In this sample, this clonotype turned up many times. The J gene is TRBJ2-2, the V gene TRBV15; 8 bases are shared with TRBD1. CDR1 and CDR2 (germline): LNHNV, YYDKDF (reference sequence). Trimming cost V 5 bases and J 5 bases; bases outside gene matches: 4. This CDR3 is 14 amino acids long. The CDR3 region is CATSDRGDTGELFF. The DNA of the CDR3 is TGTGCCACCAGCGACAGGGGAGATACCGGGGAGCTGTTTTTT.

This clonotype was seen many times. This chain links TRBV5-4 with TRBJ2-7, with D unclear. This CDR3 has 13 residues. Trimming pared 0 bases from V and 2 bases from J, leaving 6 bases between. The germline V gene has CDR1 SGHNT and CDR2 YYREEE (reference sequence). The CDR3 region is CASSLEYPYEQYF. In DNA form, the CDR3 reads TGTGCCAGCAGCTTGGAGTACCCCTACGAGCAGTACTTC.

This clonotype was recorded many times. The chain employs TRBV19 and TRBJ2-1, with 8 bases lining up with TRBD2. The germline V gene has CDR1 LNHDA and CDR2 SQIVND (reference sequence). V trimming: 2 bases; J trimming: 3 bases; junction bases outside the gene matches: 0. The length of the CDR3 is 14 residues. The CDR3 protein is CASSITSGYNEQFF. In nucleotides, the CDR3 is TGTGCCAGTAGTATAACTAGCGGCTACAATGAGCAGTTCTTC.

This clonotype was picked up many times. V and J are TRBV2 and TRBJ1-1; D is possibly TRBD1 (5 bases). The V end was cut by 10 bases, the J end by 0 bases, with 15 bases between. This CDR3 contains 14 residues. CDR1 is SNHLY and CDR2 is FYNNEI in the germline V gene. The CDR3 here is CAIQFDSMNTEAFF. The CDR3 DNA follows: TGTGCCATCCAATTCGACAGCATGAACACTGAAGCTTTCTTT.

This rearrangement joins TRBV5-6 to TRBJ2-3; D is possibly TRBD2 (6 bases). V lost 7 bases to trimming and J lost 5 bases, with 17 bases between them. Per the germline V gene, CDR1 is SGHDT and CDR2 is YYEEEE. The CDR3 runs 14 residues. CDR3 loop: CASGLGGSGDTQYF. In nucleotides, the CDR3 is TGTGCCAGCGGGCTCGGGGGATCTGGAGATACGCAGTATTTT.

This clonotype was recorded many times. The CDR3 reads CSARDQGGAGSNQPQHF. The CDR3 nucleotides read TGCAGTGCTAGAGATCAAGGTGGGGCGGGTAGCAATCAGCCCCAGCATTTT. The chain is built from TRBV20-1 and TRBJ1-5; possibly TRBD1 for D (5 bases). This CDR3 region has 17 residues. In germline, CDR1 is DFQATT, CDR2 SNEGSKA (reference sequence). V was clipped by 0 bases and J by 0 bases, with 15 bases between them.

This clonotype appeared many times. The CDR3 here is CASSQVQGQGRRSEQFF. DNA for the CDR3: TGCGCCAGCAGCCAGGTACAGGGGCAGGGTCGAAGGAGTGAGCAGTTCTTC. This chain uses TRBV4-1 with TRBJ2-1; TRBD1 matches at 7 bases. The ends lost 3 bases at V and 9 bases at J; junction bases unmatched: 17. CDR1 is MGHRA and CDR2 is YSYEKL in the germline V gene. The CDR3 spans 17 residues.

On this clonotype: A much larger clone differs by one base, so this may be a read error. This chain's CDR3 is CASSSGNAIYF. The CDR3 DNA follows: TGTGCCAGCAGCTCTGGAAACGCCATATATTTT. The chain combines TRBV9 with TRBJ1-3; D gene unclear. Germline assignment: CDR1 SGDLS and CDR2 YYNGEE. The CDR3 is made up of 11 amino acids.

This clonotype was seen ten or more times. The V call is TRBV27, the J call TRBJ2-1; D is unclear. The CDR3 is made up of 14 amino acids. V was pared by 5 bases and J by 7 bases, with 15 bases between. The germline CDR1 and CDR2 sequences are MNHEY and SMNVEV (reference sequence). CDR3 bases: TGTGCCAGCAGTGGGTCCCCAAGTAGGAATGAGCAGTTCTTC. Translating it yields CASSGSPSRNEQFF.

This clonotype was counted at least ten times. This sequence joins TRBV19 and TRBJ1-2; D unclear. The CDR3 contains 14 residues. Germline CDR1 LNHDA, CDR2 SQIVND (reference sequence). Trimming left V 6 bases short and J 1 base short, with 12 bases between. CDR3 nucleotides: TGTGCCAGTAGCCTATACGGGAGTAACTATGGCTACACCTTC. It translates to CASSLYGSNYGYTF.

This clonotype was observed at least ten times. The genes are TRBV20-1 and TRBJ2-3; TRBD2 agrees at 8 bases. This CDR3 comprises 13 residues. V lost 3 bases and J lost 5; bases outside the gene matches: 4. Germline lookup yields CDR1 DFQATT and CDR2 SNEGSKA (reference sequence). DNA of the CDR3: TGCAGTGCTAGTTCCAGCGGGGGAGATACGCAGTATTTT. The encoded protein is CSASSSGGDTQYF.

V is TRBV19 and J is TRBJ2-2; 9 nucleotides agree with TRBD2. V shed 1 base and J 6 bases; nucleotides not matched to a gene: 9. Germline V gene data show CDR1 as LNHDA and CDR2 as SQIVND (reference sequence). The CDR3 spans 17 residues. The CDR3, as DNA: TGTGCCAGTAGTATAGGAGAGCCTAGCGGGAAATCCGGGGAGCTGTTTTTT. Its protein is CASSIGEPSGKSGELFF. The variable domain in full, completed from reference TRBV19 and TRBJ2-2, reads DGGITQSPKYLFRKEGQNVTLSCEQNLNHDAMYWYRQDPGQGLRLIYYSQIVNDFQKGDIAEGYSVSREKKESFPLTVTSAQKNPTAFYLCASSIGEPSGKSGELFFGEGSRLTVL.